This T cell receptor (beta chain) emerged from a study of shared clonotypes between healthy human individuals. About the study: The donor group consisted of two women and three men, aged 18 to 49. Study conclusions and caveats: Some naive CD4 clonotypes, roughly 5%, turned up in common across a handful of donors.

On this clone itself: Its antigen is currently unknown.

In the original workflow: Junction-only immunoSEQ sequences carried no quality scores, so filtering differed. Here immunoSEQ multiplex PCR was the method, and the copy in TCRdb shows in-frame clones only, minus some. V, J and clone size are taken as reported in that table, and D and trimming were inferred from the DNA itself. The data hold roughly 2,500,000 clones, with more than 85% observed a single time. The clonotype comes from a man aged 18 to 30 in good health. Some clones in this sample may be carry-over from other donors' samples. Sequenced input: naive CD4+ T cells from PBMCs. Sample subset: CD45RA+ positively selected.

CDR3 bases: TGTGCCAGCTCACTCACAGGGGCCATAGCCAAAAACATTCAGTACTTC. Its protein is CASSLTGAIAKNIQYF. The chain employs TRBV18 and TRBJ2-4, with 7 bases fitting TRBD1. CDR1 and CDR2 from the germline V gene are KGHSH and LQKENI. The J segment lost 0 bases and the V segment lost 4 bases, leaving 6 bases of the junction unmatched. There are 16 residues in the CDR3.